The 9 T cell receptor beta chains below were found in one sample sequenced in a study of siplizumab effects on memory and regulatory T cells (dated by TCRdb to between 2018 and 2021). The receptor library was made with the immunoSEQ multiplex PCR assay. In TCRdb, the immuneACCESS table is reduced to in-frame sequences with V and J assigned. These tables do not hold every clone; where another copy was compared, an unresolved V gene accounts for under half, and the others remain unexplained. The sample table shows about 100,000 clones, and more than 90% are seen once. The top ten constitute 0.15% of the sample. The material sequenced was CD4+ T cells sorted from blood. The source is a human donor in good health.

The chain joins TRBV28 to TRBJ1-2; D is undetermined. CDR3 length: 14 amino acids. V dropped 4 bases and J dropped 4 bases, with 13 bases sitting between them. Germline V gene data show CDR1 as MDHEN and CDR2 as SYDVKM. DNA for the CDR3: TGTGCCAGCAGTTCTCCCGGGCCTCCCTATGGCTACACCTTC. Its protein is CASSSPGPPYGYTF.

The V call is TRBV4-3, the J call TRBJ2-3; 10 bases line up with TRBD2. CDR1 LGHNA and CDR2 YSLEER come from the germline V gene. V shed 1 base, J shed 1 base, and the junction held 2 bases outside the gene matches. The CDR3 spans 16 residues. The CDR3 DNA is TGCGCCAGCAGCCAAGTTAGCGGGGGGCGCACAGATACGCAGTATTTT. Its translation: CASSQVSGGRTDTQYF.

The chain couples TRBV6-5 to TRBJ1-2; D not certain. The V end lost 2 bases, the J end lost 5 bases, and 18 bases lay between the germline ends. Germline loops: CDR1 MNHEY, CDR2 SVGAGI. This CDR3 contains 16 residues. The CDR3 loop reads CASSYRSYRDPYGYTF. The CDR3 nucleotides are TGTGCCAGCAGTTACCGATCTTACCGCGACCCTTATGGCTACACCTTC.

The rearrangement uses TRBV19 and TRBJ1-5; D possibly corresponds to TRBD1 (5 bases). The CDR3 runs to 15 residues. CDR1 LNHDA and CDR2 SQIVND come from the germline V gene (reference sequence). V gave up 4 bases and J gave up 0 bases, with 10 bases separating them. The CDR3 protein is CASSTGHYSNQPQHF. The CDR3 DNA sequence: TGTGCCAGTAGTACTGGACACTATAGCAATCAGCCCCAGCATTTT.

The chain joins TRBV10-1 to TRBJ1-2, with a possible D match to TRBD1 (6 bases). The CDR3 is made up of 16 amino acids. Germline V lookup: CDR1 WNHNN, CDR2 SYGVQD (reference sequence). V was pared by 9 bases and J by 4 bases, with 24 bases between. Here the CDR3 reads CASSHRTNREGYGYTF. DNA of the CDR3: TGCGCCAGTTCCCACCGAACAAACAGGGAGGGCTATGGCTACACCTTC.

The chain uses TRBV11-3 and TRBJ2-7; TRBD1 matches at 7 bases. The V gene's germline CDR1 is SGHNT and CDR2 YENEEA. The CDR3 length is 12 residues. The V and J ends lost 6 bases and 7 bases, in that order; junction bases with no gene match: 6. The CDR3 sequence is CASRTPQGEQYF. The CDR3 coding sequence is TGTGCCAGCAGGACCCCACAGGGGGAGCAGTACTTC.

The V call is TRBV19, the J call TRBJ1-2; 8 bases match TRBD1. After removal of 5 bases from V and 6 bases from J, the junction contained 8 bases not matched to a gene. The CDR3 covers 14 residues. Germline CDR1 LNHDA, CDR2 SQIVND (reference sequence). The CDR3 loop reads CASSVDRGVNGYTF. The CDR3 region has the DNA TGTGCCAGTAGTGTTGACAGGGGAGTAAATGGCTACACCTTC.

This chain connects TRBV5-6 to TRBJ1-2, with D perhaps matching TRBD1 (6 bases). CDR1 and CDR2 (germline): SGHDT, YYEEEE. The CDR3 totals 15 residues. The V and J ends lost 2 bases and 3 bases respectively, with 14 bases between them. The CDR3 DNA is TGTGCCAGCAGCTTCGACAGGAGGAGGGACTATGGCTACACCTTC. It yields the protein CASSFDRRRDYGYTF.

This chain uses TRBV18 with TRBJ1-5; a possible D gene is TRBD1 (6 bases). This CDR3 spans 13 amino acids. The V gene lost 3 bases and the J gene lost 5 bases, with 8 bases spanning the gap. The germline CDR1 and CDR2 sequences are KGHSH and LQKENI. The CDR3 loop is CASSPTGDQPQHF. The CDR3, as DNA: TGTGCCAGCTCACCGACAGGTGATCAGCCCCAGCATTTT.